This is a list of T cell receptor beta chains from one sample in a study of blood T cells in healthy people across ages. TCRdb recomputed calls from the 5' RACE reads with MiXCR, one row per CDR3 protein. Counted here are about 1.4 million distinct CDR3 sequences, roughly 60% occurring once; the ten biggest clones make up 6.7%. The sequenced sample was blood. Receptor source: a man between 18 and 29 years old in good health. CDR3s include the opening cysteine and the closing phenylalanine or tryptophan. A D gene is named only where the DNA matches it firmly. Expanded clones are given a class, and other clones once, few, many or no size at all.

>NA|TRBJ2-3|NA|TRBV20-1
CSAIQRDTQYF
TGCAGTGCCATACAGCGAGATACGCAGTATTTT
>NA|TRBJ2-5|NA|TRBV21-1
CASSPQGTALGEQYF
TGTGCCAGCAGCCCCCAAGGGACCGCCTTGGGTGAGCAGTACTTC
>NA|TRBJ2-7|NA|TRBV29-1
CSVTQRGYEQYF
TGCAGCGTCACTCAGAGGGGGTACGAGCAGTACTTC
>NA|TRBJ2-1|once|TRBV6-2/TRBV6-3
CASSYYPGNEQFF
TGTGCCAGCAGTTACTACCCAGGCAATGAGCAGTTCTTC
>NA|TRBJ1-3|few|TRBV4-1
CASSQTGNTIYF
TGCGCCAGCAGCCAGACTGGAAACACCATATATTTT
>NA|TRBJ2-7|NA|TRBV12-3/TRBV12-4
CASSPQDSSLPSYEQYF
TGTGCCAGCAGTCCCCAGGACAGTTCTCTCCCTTCCTACGAGCAGTACTTC
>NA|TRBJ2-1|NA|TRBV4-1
CASSQDWGVGSYNEQFF
TGCGCCAGCAGCCAAGATTGGGGGGTGGGCTCCTACAATGAGCAGTTCTTC
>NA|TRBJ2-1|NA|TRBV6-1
CASTPLARANNEQFF
TGTGCCAGCACCCCCCTCGCTAGAGCAAACAATGAGCAGTTCTTC
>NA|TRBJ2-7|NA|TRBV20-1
CSARTAISYEQYF
TGCAGTGCTAGGACTGCGATCTCCTACGAGCAGTACTTC
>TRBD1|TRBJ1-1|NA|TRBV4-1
CASSQLRGRGSTEAFF
TGCGCCAGCAGCCAACTCAGGGGGCGGGGGAGCACTGAAGCTTTCTTT
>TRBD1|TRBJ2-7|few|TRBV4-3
CASSQGSTGLSYEQYF
TGCGCCAGCAGCCAAGGTTCGACAGGGTTATCCTACGAGCAGTACTTC
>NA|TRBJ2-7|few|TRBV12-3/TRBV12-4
CASSSGGYGGYEQYF
TGTGCCAGCAGTTCTGGGGGGTACGGTGGGTACGAGCAGTACTTC
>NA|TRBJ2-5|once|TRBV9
CASSVVGRRYF
TGTGCCAGCAGCGTAGTAGGGAGGCGGTACTTC
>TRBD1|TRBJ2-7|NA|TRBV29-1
CSVRSTGAHHEQYF
TGCAGCGTTCGATCGACAGGGGCCCACCACGAGCAGTACTTC
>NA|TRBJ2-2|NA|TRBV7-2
CASSLATSSGELFF
TGTGCCAGCAGCTTGGCTACTAGTTCTGGGGAGCTGTTTTTT
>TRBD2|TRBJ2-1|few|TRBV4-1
CASSKTSEAYNEQFF
TGCGCCAGCAGCAAGACTAGCGAGGCCTACAATGAGCAGTTCTTC
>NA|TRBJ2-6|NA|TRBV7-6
CASSTVNTVAGANVLTF
TGTGCCAGCAGCACAGTTAATACTGTGGCTGGGGCCAACGTCCTGACTTTC
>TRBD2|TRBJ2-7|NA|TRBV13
CASSSTVAGPTYEQYF
TGTGCCAGCAGCTCGACTGTAGCGGGTCCAACCTACGAGCAGTACTTC
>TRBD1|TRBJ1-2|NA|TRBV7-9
CASSLVGGDGYTF
TGTGCCAGCAGCTTAGTAGGGGGCGACGGCTACACCTTC
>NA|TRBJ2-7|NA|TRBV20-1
CSARSRGAEQYF
TGCAGTGCTAGGAGTAGGGGGGCCGAGCAGTACTTC
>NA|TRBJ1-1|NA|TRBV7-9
CASSTGHRNTEAFF
TGTGCCAGCAGCACGGGACACCGGAACACTGAAGCTTTCTTT
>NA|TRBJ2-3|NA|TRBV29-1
CSVEVPGTRLSTDTQYF
TGCAGCGTTGAAGTCCCCGGGACAAGACTGAGCACAGATACGCAGTATTTT
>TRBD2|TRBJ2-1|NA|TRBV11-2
CASSHFSGSSYNEQFF
TGTGCCAGCAGCCACTTTAGCGGGAGCTCCTACAATGAGCAGTTCTTC
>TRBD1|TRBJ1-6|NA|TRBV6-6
CAGWTGGNSPLHF
TGTGCCGGCTGGACAGGCGGGAATTCACCCCTCCACTTT
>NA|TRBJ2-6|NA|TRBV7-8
CASSLLVIAGANVLTF
TGTGCCAGCAGCTTGTTGGTGATCGCTGGGGCCAACGTCCTGACTTTC
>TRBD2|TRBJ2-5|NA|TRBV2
CASIRTSGGKETQYF
TGTGCCAGCATACGGACTAGCGGTGGAAAGGAGACCCAGTACTTC
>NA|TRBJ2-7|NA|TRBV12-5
CASGSGDSYEQYF
TGTGCTAGTGGTTCAGGGGACTCCTACGAGCAGTACTTC
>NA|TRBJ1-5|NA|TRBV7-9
CASSGPREQPQHF
TGTGCCAGCAGCGGGCCCCGTGAACAGCCCCAGCATTTT
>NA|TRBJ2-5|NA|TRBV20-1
CSAHTGYGETQYF
TGCAGTGCTCACACAGGGTATGGCGAGACCCAGTACTTC
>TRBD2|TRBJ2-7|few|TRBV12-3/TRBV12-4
CAILQSGTADYEQYF
TGTGCCATCCTACAGAGCGGGACGGCAGACTACGAGCAGTACTTC
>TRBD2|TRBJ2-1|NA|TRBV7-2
CASSRRLAGVGEQFF
TGTGCCAGCAGCCGCAGACTAGCGGGAGTAGGTGAGCAGTTCTTC
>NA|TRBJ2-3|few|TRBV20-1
CSAGKGQILHTQYF
TGCAGTGCGGGAAAGGGGCAAATTCTACATACGCAGTATTTT